The 5 T cell receptor beta chains given below trace back to one sample, sequenced in a study of T cells after yellow fever vaccination. Each CDR3 protein gets one entry after TCRdb re-called the 5' RACE reads with MiXCR. The data contain 100,000 to 150,000 distinct CDR3 sequences, roughly 9% of them seen just once; the ten biggest clones take up 40%. The starting material was CD8+ T cells sorted from PBMCs, obtained on the day of the yellow fever booster vaccination. The receptors stem from a man aged 18 to 35 who received the YFV17D yellow fever vaccine.

This clonotype was detected a few times. The chain employs TRBV6-4 and TRBJ2-3; D not certain. The CDR3 has 14 residues. Trimming removed 4 bases from V and 5 bases from J, with 13 bases in between. From germline, CDR1 is MRHNA and CDR2 SNTAGT. The CDR3 spells CASSALGRGDTQYF. The CDR3, as DNA: TGTGCCAGCAGTGCATTAGGACGAGGAGATACGCAGTATTTT.

The J gene is TRBJ2-1, the V gene TRBV15, with D perhaps TRBD2 (5 bases). Germline assignment: CDR1 LNHNV and CDR2 YYDKDF (reference sequence). Trimming pared 0 bases from V and 8 bases from J, leaving 11 bases between. CDR3 length: 14 amino acids. The CDR3 sequence: CATSRDRAGDEQFF. DNA for the CDR3: TGTGCCACCAGCAGAGATCGGGCGGGCGATGAGCAGTTCTTC.

This sequence joins TRBV7-9 and TRBJ2-5, with D unresolved. The V gene's germline CDR1 is SEHNR and CDR2 FQNEAQ (reference sequence). The CDR3 runs to 12 residues. V was shortened by 7 bases and J by 3 bases, with 9 bases between the two germline ends. As DNA, the CDR3 is TGTGCCAGCACTTCGGTGGAAGAGACCCAGTACTTC. It is translated as CASTSVEETQYF.

This chain links TRBV7-8 with TRBJ2-2, with D possibly matching TRBD1 (6 bases). CDR3 length equals 16 residues. V lost 3 bases and J 0 bases, leaving 11 bases between the germline ends. The V gene's germline CDR1 is SGHVS and CDR2 FQNEAQ. The CDR3 is CASSFLRGTNTGELFF. As DNA, the CDR3 is TGTGCCAGCAGCTTTCTCAGGGGCACGAACACCGGGGAGCTGTTTTTT.

This clonotype has only a few counts. The chain uses TRBV24-1 and TRBJ2-1; TRBD1 aligns across 10 bases. The V gene end was trimmed by 10 bases and the J gene end by 8 bases; junction bases not matched to a gene: 10. Germline-derived CDR1 and CDR2 are KGHDR and SFDVKD. This CDR3 has 14 residues. Written as DNA, the CDR3 is TGTGCCACTAGCCGGGACAGGGGCGGGGATGAGCAGTTCTTC. Translation gives CATSRDRGGDEQFF.